This T cell receptor (beta chain) was sequenced for a study of patients and donors after allogeneic stem cell transplantation. A few counts support this clonotype. This CDR3 region has 13 residues. From germline, CDR1 is SQVTM and CDR2 ANQGSEA. V lost 5 bases and J lost 0, with 8 bases in between. One entry per CDR3 protein results from TCRdb running MiXCR on the RT-PCR reads. Of 920,000 or so distinct CDR3 sequences in the sample, roughly 18% were seen once. The sample consisted of blood, either unsorted or a sorted T cell fraction (not recorded which). The sequence came from a human donor who was either an allogeneic HSCT recipient or a stem cell or donor lymphocyte infusion donor (not recorded which). It is not recorded whose cells these are; they may come from a transplant donor. V gene TRBV29-1 combines with J gene TRBJ1-3; D not certain. CDR3 protein: CSVTAYSGNTIYF. In DNA, the CDR3 is TGCAGCGTTACAGCATACTCTGGAAACACCATATATTTT.